The rows below give T cell receptor beta chains drawn from one sample of a study of cytomegalovirus exposure and HLA in healthy donors. Profiling relied on immunoSEQ multiplex PCR, and the TCRdb table lists in-frame clones only, not all of them. Of around 150,000 clones in the sample, around 90% were seen once. Source material: PBMCs. These receptors came from a woman younger than 35 in good health and CMV-seropositive. Each CDR3 is given with its conserved first and last residue. A D gene is named only where the DNA matches it firmly. For some rows the clone size is stated as once, few or many, or as a class when expanded; others skip it.

size | J | D | V | DNA | CDR3
NA | TRBJ2-1 | NA | TRBV28 | TGTGCCAGCCTCCGGGGGGCTATTTACAATGAGCAGTTCTTC | CASLRGAIYNEQFF
few | TRBJ1-6 | NA | TRBV29-1 | TGCAGCGTTAGCAGGGGTGATAATTCACCCCTCCACTTT | CSVSRGDNSPLHF
NA | TRBJ1-2 | NA | TRBV6-1 | TGTGCCAGCCTGGACAGCGCAGTTAACTATGGCTACACCTTC | CASLDSAVNYGYTF
once | TRBJ1-2 | TRBD1 | TRBV19 | TGTGCCAGTAGTAACGACAGGGGGAACTATGGCTACACCTTC | CASSNDRGNYGYTF
NA | TRBJ2-1 | TRBD1 | TRBV6-5 | TGTGCCAGCAGTTCGACAGGGCTGGCTGAGCAGTTCTTC | CASSSTGLAEQFF
once | TRBJ1-5 | NA | TRBV15 | TGTGCCACCAGCCGCCCCCTCGGGGATTATCAGCCCCAGCATTTT | CATSRPLGDYQPQHF
NA | TRBJ2-5 | NA | TRBV15 | TGTGCCACCAGGGGCCGGAGGTACCAAGAGACCCAGTACTTC | CATRGRRYQETQYF
NA | TRBJ2-1 | TRBD1 | TRBV15 | TGTGCCACCAGCAAATTGACAGGGTGGGTCGGGAATGAGCAGTTCTTC | CATSKLTGWVGNEQFF
NA | TRBJ1-1 | NA | TRBV7-8 | TGTGCCAGCAGCTTACTGAGGGAGGCTTTCTTT | CASSLLREAFF
NA | TRBJ2-7 | TRBD1 | TRBV5-6 | TGTGCCAGCAGCCCGTGGGACAGGCGAACCTACGAGCAGTACTTC | CASSPWDRRTYEQYF
NA | TRBJ1-1 | NA | TRBV27 | TGTGCCAGCAGTCTCGGGTCGAACACTGAAGCTTTCTTT | CASSLGSNTEAFF
NA | TRBJ2-1 | TRBD2 | TRBV28 | TGTGCCAGCAGACGGACTAGCGGGAGCAATGAGCAGTTCTTC | CASRRTSGSNEQFF
NA | TRBJ2-5 | NA | TRBV18 | TGTGCCAGCTCACCGTTGCGGCAGTACCAAGAGACCCAGTACTTC | CASSPLRQYQETQYF
NA | TRBJ2-5 | NA | TRBV4-3 | TGCGCCAGCAGCCAAGCGCAGGGGATTGCGGAGACCCAGTACTTC | CASSQAQGIAETQYF
few | TRBJ2-7 | TRBD2 | TRBV6-1 | TGTGCCAGCAGTGAAGCTTGGCTAGCGGGAGAGTACTTC | CASSEAWLAGEYF
NA | TRBJ2-7 | NA | TRBV9 | TGTGCCAGCAGCGTAGGAGACATCACCTACGAGCAGTACTTC | CASSVGDITYEQYF
few | TRBJ2-3 | NA | TRBV7-6 | TGTGCCAGCAGCTCACGCGGGGACCACACAGATACGCAGTATTTT | CASSSRGDHTDTQYF
NA | TRBJ2-2 | NA | TRBV6-5 | TGTGCCAGCAGAGCTGGTTCGGGCACCGGGGAGCTGTTTTTT | CASRAGSGTGELFF
NA | TRBJ1-2 | TRBD1 | TRBV27 | TGTGCCAGCAGTTTATTCCTGGGACAGGGGCATGGCTACACCTTC | CASSLFLGQGHGYTF
few | TRBJ2-1 | TRBD1 | TRBV5-1 | TGCGCCAGCAGCGAGGGACAGTTCGGCAATGAGCAGTTCTTC | CASSEGQFGNEQFF
NA | TRBJ2-3 | TRBD2 | TRBV28 | TGTGCCAGCAGTCTCCTTAAGCGGGGGGGAACAGATACGCAGTATTTT | CASSLLKRGGTDTQYF
NA | TRBJ2-1 | NA | TRBV30 | TGTGCCTACCTATCGACCGGGAGCTCCTACAATGAGCAGTTCTTC | CAYLSTGSSYNEQFF
NA | TRBJ2-7 | TRBD1 | TRBV7-9 | TGTGCCAGCAGCTTACGACAGGGCTACGAGCAGTACTTC | CASSLRQGYEQYF
NA | TRBJ1-4 | TRBD1 | TRBV10-3 | TGTGCCATCAGTGAGGGGGACAGGGGGAATGAAAAACTGTTTTTT | CAISEGDRGNEKLFF
NA | TRBJ2-3 | TRBD2 | TRBV4-3 | TGCGCCAGCAGCCATGGCGGGGGGGCAGATACGCAGTATTTT | CASSHGGGADTQYF
NA | TRBJ1-1 | NA | TRBV19 | TGTGCCACCAGAGAGGGTGACAGGCAAAACACTGAAGCTTTCTTT | CATREGDRQNTEAFF
NA | TRBJ2-3 | NA | TRBV7-8 | TGTGCCAGCAGCTTAGAACAGCCTTACACAGATACGCAGTATTTT | CASSLEQPYTDTQYF
NA | TRBJ1-4 | NA | TRBV2 | TGTGCCAGCAGCCCTAACTCGGGGACATCCGGACGGGCGTTTTTT | CASSPNSGTSGRAFF
NA | TRBJ2-7 | NA | TRBV6-5 | TGTGCCAGCAGCAACGGAGGTATCACCTACGAGCAGTACTTC | CASSNGGITYEQYF
once | TRBJ1-2 | NA | TRBV7-2 | TGTGCCAGCAGCTTACACGGGGGACACTATGGCTACACCTTC | CASSLHGGHYGYTF
NA | TRBJ2-1 | NA | TRBV4-1 | TGCGCCAGCAGCCAAGATGGACGGGGCTCCTACAATGAGCAGTTCTTC | CASSQDGRGSYNEQFF
NA | TRBJ1-6 | NA | TRBV28 | TGTGCCAGCAGAGTTCTAAACTTTACCAGGGGAAGTTATAATTCACCCCTCCACTTT | CASRVLNFTRGSYNSPLHF
NA | TRBJ1-2 | NA | TRBV5-1 | TGCGCCAGCAGCTTTTCTGGGGAGGGCTATGGCTACACCTTC | CASSFSGEGYGYTF
NA | TRBJ1-5 | NA | TRBV30 | TGTGCCTGGAGTGTATGGGGGGTTAGCAATCAGCCCCAGCATTTT | CAWSVWGVSNQPQHF
NA | TRBJ1-4 | TRBD1 | TRBV5-1 | TGCGCCAGCAGCTCTCAAGGTCGGCCAGGGGGGAATGAAAAACTGTTTTTT | CASSSQGRPGGNEKLFF
NA | TRBJ1-2 | NA | TRBV5-6 | TGTGCCAGCAACCGACAGCTACCTAACTATGGCTACACCTTC | CASNRQLPNYGYTF
NA | TRBJ1-1 | NA | TRBV7-9 | TGTGCCAGCAGCTATTATTCTACAGGGCTGGGCACTGAAGCTTTCTTT | CASSYYSTGLGTEAFF
NA | TRBJ1-2 | TRBD1 | TRBV6-5 | TGTGCCAGCAGACGACAGGGGTCGTCCTATGGCTACACCTTC | CASRRQGSSYGYTF
NA | TRBJ2-7 | TRBD2 | TRBV7-2 | TGTGCCAGCAGCTTGGGAGGGACGCCCTACGAGCAGTACTTC | CASSLGGTPYEQYF
NA | TRBJ1-2 | TRBD1 | TRBV10-3 | TGTGCCATCAGCAGCAGGGGACAGGGGTTCTATGGCTACACCTTC | CAISSRGQGFYGYTF
NA | TRBJ2-3 | NA | TRBV11-2 | TGTGCCAGCAGCTTAGGAGCGGCGGGGCTCACAGATACGCAGTATTTT | CASSLGAAGLTDTQYF
NA | TRBJ2-7 | NA | TRBV29-1 | TGCAGCGTCTTGGGGCAGGGGAGCTCCTACGAGCAGTACTTC | CSVLGQGSSYEQYF
NA | TRBJ1-2 | NA | TRBV28 | TGTGCCAGCAGTCCCCCGGTGACAGGTCCTAACTATGGCTACACCTTC | CASSPPVTGPNYGYTF
NA | TRBJ1-2 | NA | TRBV9 | TGTGCCAGCAGCGTGGCCTCTCAGGGAAAAGGCTATGGCTACACCTTC | CASSVASQGKGYGYTF
once | TRBJ1-2 | NA | TRBV28 | TGTGCCAGCATTACCGGAGTGAACTATGGCTACACCTTC | CASITGVNYGYTF
NA | TRBJ2-4 | NA | TRBV6-4 | TGTGCCAGCAGTGACTCGTGGGGGGACAAAAACATTCAGTACTTC | CASSDSWGDKNIQYF
NA | TRBJ2-1 | NA | TRBV5-4 | TGTGCCAGCAGCTCACCGGGACACTCAACCAATGAGCAGTTCTTC | CASSSPGHSTNEQFF
NA | TRBJ1-4 | NA | TRBV6-1 | TGTGCCAGCACTATTAATGAAAAACTGTTTTTT | CASTINEKLFF
NA | TRBJ2-2 | NA | TRBV10-3 | TGTGCCATCAGTGTGGGCAGGGAAGGAGCCGGGGAGCTGTTTTTT | CAISVGREGAGELFF
NA | TRBJ1-6 | TRBD1 | TRBV7-9 | TGTGCCAGCAGCAAAGGACAGGGAGACTCACCCCTCCACTTT | CASSKGQGDSPLHF
NA | TRBJ2-7 | NA | TRBV5-6 | TGTGCCAGCAGCACCCGTGGACAGTCCTACGAGCAGTACTTC | CASSTRGQSYEQYF
NA | TRBJ1-6 | TRBD1 | TRBV11-2 | TGTGCCAGCAGCTCGTGGGACAGTGGCTCACCCCTCCACTTT | CASSSWDSGSPLHF
few | TRBJ1-6 | NA | TRBV19 | TGTGCCAGTAGGTTTCAGACACTTGATAATTCACCCCTCCACTTT | CASRFQTLDNSPLHF
NA | TRBJ1-1 | TRBD1 | TRBV10-3 | TGTGCCATCAGTGGGGACAGTCGTCCTGAAGCTTTCTTT | CAISGDSRPEAFF
NA | TRBJ2-7 | NA | TRBV28 | TGTGCCAGCAGTTTCCCCCCAGCGGGCCACTCCTACGAGCAGTACTTC | CASSFPPAGHSYEQYF
NA | TRBJ2-2 | NA | TRBV5-6 | TGTGCCAGCAGCTTGCTCCTAGTCGCCAACACCGGGGAGCTGTTTTTT | CASSLLLVANTGELFF
NA | TRBJ2-3 | TRBD1 | TRBV11-2 | TGTGCCAGCAGCTTGGGCAGGGGGACAGATACGCAGTATTTT | CASSLGRGTDTQYF
NA | TRBJ2-1 | NA | TRBV5-4 | TGTGCCAGCAGCCCTGGGGGGTCAGGCAATGAGCAGTTCTTC | CASSPGGSGNEQFF